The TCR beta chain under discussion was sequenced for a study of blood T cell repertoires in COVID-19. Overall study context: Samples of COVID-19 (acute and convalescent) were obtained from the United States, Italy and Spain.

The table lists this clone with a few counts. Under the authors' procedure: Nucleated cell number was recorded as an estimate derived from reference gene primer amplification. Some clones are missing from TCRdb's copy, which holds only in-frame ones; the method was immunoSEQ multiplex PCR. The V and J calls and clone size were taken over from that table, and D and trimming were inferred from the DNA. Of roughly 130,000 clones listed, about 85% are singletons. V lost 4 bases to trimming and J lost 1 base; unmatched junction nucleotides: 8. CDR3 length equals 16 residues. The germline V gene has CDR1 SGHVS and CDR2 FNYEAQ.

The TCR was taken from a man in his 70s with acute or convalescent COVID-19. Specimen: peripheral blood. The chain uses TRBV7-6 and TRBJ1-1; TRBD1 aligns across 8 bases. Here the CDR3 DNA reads TGTGCCAGCAGCTCGAGGACAGGGTCGACGAACACTGAAGCTTTCTTT. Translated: CASSSRTGSTNTEAFF.